These 18 T cell receptor beta chains were all obtained from the same sample, sequenced in a study of OX40 agonist ivuxolimab in advanced cancers. Method: immunoSEQ multiplex PCR; TCRdb's copy keeps in-frame clones and lacks some. The sample consists of about 61,000 clones, roughly 86% of them appearing once. The starting material was CD4+ or CD8+ T cells sorted from blood, obtained in a trial of the OX40 agonist ivuxolimab. The receptors were gathered from an adult with an advanced solid tumor such as melanoma, head and neck, liver or kidney cancer.

The V call is TRBV5-1, the J call TRBJ1-1; D is perhaps TRBD1 (5 bases). Trimming cost V 3 bases and J 2 bases, with 14 bases left between them. The CDR3 covers 15 residues. Per the germline V gene, CDR1 is SGHRS and CDR2 is YFSETQ. CDR3 protein: CASSYMTVKNTEAFF. In nucleotides, the CDR3 is TGCGCCAGCAGCTATATGACAGTTAAAAACACTGAAGCTTTCTTT. Combining the CDR3 with reference TRBV5-1 and TRBJ1-1 gives the whole variable domain KAGVTQTPRYLIKTRGQQVTLSCSPISGHRSVSWYQQTPGQGLQFLFEYFSETQRNKGNFPGRFSGRQFSNSRSEMNVSTLELGDSALYLCASSYMTVKNTEAFFGQGTRLTVV.

V is TRBV7-9 and J is TRBJ2-5; 7 bases map to TRBD1. Germline-derived CDR1 and CDR2 are SEHNR and FQNEAQ (reference sequence). With 7 bases clipped from V and 5 bases from J, the junction kept 13 bases outside the gene matches. The CDR3 is 15 residues long. As DNA, the CDR3 is TGTGCCAGCACCGACGCGACAGGGAAGGGGGAGACCCAGTACTTC. Protein product: CASTDATGKGETQYF.

This clone is labeled medium-sized. The CDR3 bases are TGTGCCAGCAGGGCCTTGACAGGGGGCGATGGAGGCTACACCTTC. This codes for CASRALTGGDGGYTF. This chain uses TRBV6-1 with TRBJ1-2; 10 nucleotides line up with TRBD1. This CDR3 has 15 amino acids. Germline assignment: CDR1 MNHNS and CDR2 SASEGT. V gave up 6 bases and J gave up 8 bases; unmatched junction bases: 12.

This chain links TRBV19 with TRBJ1-1; 10 bases fit TRBD1. CDR3 length equals 15 residues. Germline-derived CDR1 and CDR2 are LNHDA and SQIVND (reference sequence). V shed 3 bases, J shed 6 bases, and the junction held 7 bases outside the gene matches. The CDR3 protein is CASSIRGQGFPEAFF. The CDR3 DNA follows: TGTGCCAGTAGTATCCGGGGACAGGGGTTCCCTGAAGCTTTCTTT. The full variable domain, completed using reference TRBV19 and TRBJ1-1, is DGGITQSPKYLFRKEGQNVTLSCEQNLNHDAMYWYRQDPGQGLRLIYYSQIVNDFQKGDIAEGYSVSREKKESFPLTVTSAQKNPTAFYLCASSIRGQGFPEAFFGQGTRLTVV.

This chain joins TRBV18 and TRBJ1-4; no definite D call. CDR1 is KGHSH, CDR2 LQKENI, per germline. V was clipped by 5 bases and J by 8 bases, with 12 bases between them. The CDR3 is 13 amino acids. The chain's CDR3 is CASSFSFAEKLFF. In nucleotides, the CDR3 is TGTGCCAGCTCATTTAGTTTTGCGGAAAAACTGTTTTTT.

In this sample, this clone turned up once. J is TRBJ1-3 and V is TRBV4-1; D call uncertain. Trimming removed 3 bases from V and 2 bases from J, with 11 bases in between. The CDR3 is 15 amino acids. Germline CDR1 reads MGHRA; CDR2 reads YSYEKL. The DNA for the CDR3 is TGCGCCAGCAGCCAGGATGGAGAAACTGGAAACACCATATATTTT. Translating gives CASSQDGETGNTIYF.

This clone was counted only a few times. The chain links TRBV15 to TRBJ1-6, with D hard to call. The V gene's germline CDR1 is LNHNV and CDR2 YYDKDF (reference sequence). Trimming removed 0 bases at V and 9 bases at J, with 18 bases between. The length of the CDR3 is 17 residues. The CDR3 sequence is CATSRDVNPEFTSPLHF. Here the CDR3 DNA reads TGTGCCACCAGCAGAGATGTTAATCCAGAATTTACTTCACCCCTCCACTTT.

The chain is built from TRBV6-5 and TRBJ2-1; 8 positions match TRBD1. J gave up 2 bases and V 6 bases, and 6 bases lay outside the gene matches. The germline gives CDR1 MNHEY, CDR2 SVGAGI. The CDR3 extends over 15 amino acids. The CDR3 protein is CASRFDRGPYNEQFF. The DNA of the CDR3 is TGTGCCAGCAGGTTCGACAGGGGCCCCTACAATGAGCAGTTCTTC.

The rearrangement links TRBV25-1 to TRBJ1-1, with D tentatively TRBD1 (6 bases). V was shortened by 2 bases and J by 1 base, with 17 bases between the two germline ends. Germline values: CDR1 MGHDK, CDR2 SYGVNS. The CDR3 loop spans 17 amino acids. The DNA of the CDR3 is TGTGCCAGCAGTGAAGGTCGAAGGGGGTATGCGAACACTGAAGCTTTCTTT. This encodes CASSEGRRGYANTEAFF. The full variable domain, with the rest looked up from reference TRBV25-1 and TRBJ1-1, is EADIYQTPRYLVIGTGKKITLECSQTMGHDKMYWYQQDPGMELHLIHYSYGVNSTEKGDLSSESTVSRIRTEHFPLTLESARPSHTSQYLCASSEGRRGYANTEAFFGQGTRLTVV.

This clone appeared a single time. The chain joins TRBV7-2 to TRBJ2-1; D may correspond to TRBD1 or TRBD2 (6 bases each). The length of the CDR3 is 14 residues. Between the trimmed V and J ends, which lost 5 bases and 10 bases, there was a span of 18 bases. Germline V lookup: CDR1 SGHTA, CDR2 FQGNSA. CDR3 amino acids: CASSPDFRGREQFF. CDR3 in DNA: TGTGCCAGCAGCCCAGACTTCCGGGGGCGCGAGCAGTTCTTC.

The V gene is TRBV5-1, the J gene TRBJ2-1, with D possibly being TRBD1 (6 bases). Germline CDR1 SGHRS, CDR2 YFSETQ. Trimming took off 2 bases at V and 6 bases at J, with 12 bases between the two ends. CDR3 size: 14 residues. CDR3 DNA: TGCGCCAGCAGCTTTGGCAGGGGAGCCAATGAGCAGTTCTTC. It codes for CASSFGRGANEQFF.

The gene calls are TRBV27 and TRBJ2-7; 8 nucleotides align to TRBD1. Germline assignment: CDR1 MNHEY and CDR2 SMNVEV (reference sequence). The CDR3 consists of 13 residues. V lost 4 bases to trimming and J lost 3 bases; unmatched junction nucleotides: 2. This chain's CDR3 is CASSSTGGYEQYF. Here the CDR3 DNA reads TGTGCCAGCAGTTCCACAGGGGGCTACGAGCAGTACTTC.

The chain links TRBV4-1 to TRBJ2-3; D uncertain. CDR3 length: 19 amino acids. Between the trimmed V and J ends, which lost 7 bases and 0 bases, there was a span of 26 bases. The germline V gene encodes CDR1 MGHRA and CDR2 YSYEKL. The CDR3 loop is CASKRVSRLWGSSTDTQYF. CDR3 coding DNA: TGCGCCAGCAAACGAGTCTCGCGCCTCTGGGGTTCTAGCACAGATACGCAGTATTTT.

In its sample, this clone was seen once. This chain uses TRBV27 with TRBJ2-3, with D possibly matching TRBD1 (5 bases). Trimming pared 6 bases from V and 0 bases from J, leaving 13 bases between. This CDR3 has 15 residues. The germline gives CDR1 MNHEY, CDR2 SMNVEV (reference sequence). The CDR3 here is CASSSRVFSTDTQYF. The CDR3 nucleotides read TGTGCCAGCAGCTCCAGGGTTTTTAGCACAGATACGCAGTATTTT.

The gene calls are TRBV5-6 and TRBJ1-5; 9 nucleotides agree with TRBD1. J was trimmed by 4 bases and V by 1 base; bases with no gene match: 3. CDR1 and CDR2 from the germline V gene are SGHDT and YYEEEE. The CDR3 runs 15 residues. CDR3 sequence (DNA): TGTGCCAGCAGCTTGCGGGACAGGGAGAATCAGCCCCAGCATTTT. Its protein is CASSLRDRENQPQHF.

The CDR3 DNA follows: TGTGCCAGCACCCTAGGCGGGAGGGGGCTTTATGGCTACACCTTC. As protein: CASTLGGRGLYGYTF. The chain links TRBV6-5 to TRBJ1-2; 7 nucleotides align to TRBD1. Germline CDR1 reads MNHEY; CDR2 reads SVGAGI. V gave up 7 bases and J gave up 5 bases; unmatched junction bases: 13. This CDR3 has 15 amino acids.

This clone showed up just once. The V and J genes are TRBV11-1 and TRBJ1-2; D gene unclear. This CDR3 comprises 14 residues. In germline, CDR1 is SGHAT, CDR2 FQDESV (reference sequence). Trimming took off 1 base at V and 3 bases at J, with 9 bases between the two ends. The CDR3 region is CASSLGGEHYGYTF. The CDR3 region has the DNA TGTGCCAGCAGCTTAGGCGGCGAGCACTATGGCTACACCTTC.

The chain employs TRBV11-1 and TRBJ2-7, with TRBD2 matching over 8 bases. CDR1 SGHAT and CDR2 FQDESV come from the germline V gene (reference sequence). V gave up 5 bases and J gave up 0 bases; unmatched junction bases: 3. The CDR3 has 14 amino acids. This CDR3 is CASSGGGYSYEQYF. CDR3 nucleotide sequence: TGTGCCAGCAGCGGCGGGGGGTACTCCTACGAGCAGTACTTC.